This TCR beta chain was captured in a study of read filtering for tumor transcriptome and immune sequencing. This clonotype was observed a handful of times. This library used about 400 ng RNA and molecular barcoded adaptors spanning alpha/delta and beta/gamma chains. TCRdb re-called the reads through MiXCR, storing one row per CDR3 protein. Among 100,000 to 150,000 distinct CDR3 sequences, about 13% were seen once, and the ten largest hold 7.5% to 10%. In germline, CDR1 is SGHRS, CDR2 YFSETQ. The junction had 8 bases not matched to a gene; V was cut back by 4 bases and J by 4 bases. The CDR3 has 15 residues.

This sequence joins TRBV5-1 and TRBJ2-5, with 9 bases matching TRBD1. This TCR came from a donor aged 40 or older with multiple myeloma. The sequenced sample consisted of a population of CD138-negative cells sorted from bone marrow. The CDR3 DNA sequence: TGCGCCAGCAGCGGGATCACAGGGGGCGCAGAGACCCAGTACTTC. It codes for CASSGITGGAETQYF.